These 17 T cell receptor beta chains originate from one sample sequenced in a study of blood T cell repertoires in COVID-19. Only in-frame clones appear in the TCRdb table, and some are missing; sequencing was by immunoSEQ multiplex PCR. The sample lists 270,000 or so clones, 84% occurring once. The sequencing input was peripheral blood. The receptor source for this set is a human donor in a cohort sampled during active COVID-19.

The chain is built from TRBV2 and TRBJ1-6; D is possibly TRBD1 (6 bases). Trimming cost V 1 base and J 9 bases, with 10 bases left between them. This CDR3 contains 14 residues. Germline CDR1 is SNHLY and CDR2 is FYNNEI. The CDR3 sequence: CASSEDRAGSPLHF. The CDR3 DNA sequence: TGTGCCAGCAGTGAAGACAGGGCGGGTTCACCCCTCCACTTT.

V gene TRBV24-1 combines with J gene TRBJ2-5, with 9 bases identical to TRBD2. Germline assignment: CDR1 KGHDR and CDR2 SFDVKD. Trimming cost V 3 bases and J 5 bases; bases outside gene matches: 9. The CDR3 sequence is 16 residues long. CDR3 nucleotides: TGTGCCACCAGTGATCCCGGTCGAGCGGGAGGTGAGACCCAGTACTTC. Amino acid sequence: CATSDPGRAGGETQYF.

About this clone: The germline gene is not matched at one end of the junction; a read error may be the cause. V and J are TRBV3-1 (or the pseudogene TRBV3-2) and TRBJ2-7; D unresolved. Germline V lookup: CDR1 LGHDT, CDR2 YNNKEL (reference sequence). CDR3 length equals 11 residues. In DNA, the CDR3 is TGTGCCAGCAGCCAATCTGGTCTACCCCTTTTC. Translated: CASSQSGLPLF.

This clone was seen repeatedly, ten times or more. The rearrangement uses TRBV15 and TRBJ2-1, with D hard to call. The CDR3 has 13 amino acids. The V end was cut by 4 bases, the J end by 6 bases, with 10 bases between. CDR1 is LNHNV and CDR2 is YYDKDF in the germline V gene (reference sequence). In DNA, the CDR3 is TGTGCCACCAGCACAAGGAGTTTCAATGAGCAGTTCTTC. The encoded protein is CATSTRSFNEQFF. The full variable domain, completed using reference TRBV15 and TRBJ2-1, is DAMVIQNPRYQVTQFGKPVTLSCSQTLNHNVMYWYQQKSSQAPKLLFHYYDKDFNNEADTPDNFQSRRPNTSFCFLDIRSPGLGDTAMYLCATSTRSFNEQFFGPGTRLTVL.

The rearrangement joins TRBV27 to TRBJ1-5; 10 bases match TRBD1. After removal of 11 bases from V and 0 bases from J, the junction contained 7 bases not matched to a gene. This CDR3 spans 15 amino acids. The germline V gene has CDR1 MNHEY and CDR2 SMNVEV (reference sequence). CDR3 region: CACRDRGNSNQPQHF. The CDR3 bases are TGTGCCTGCCGGGACAGGGGAAATAGCAATCAGCCCCAGCATTTT.

The rearrangement joins TRBV5-6 to TRBJ2-7; D may be TRBD2 (5 bases). The CDR3 is 16 residues long. V was shortened by 1 base and J by 1 base, with 15 bases between the two germline ends. CDR1 is SGHDT and CDR2 is YYEEEE in the germline V gene. This CDR3 is CASSLPSGRRSYEQYF. CDR3 nucleotides: TGTGCCAGCAGCTTGCCTTCTGGGAGACGGTCCTACGAGCAGTACTTC.

This chain links TRBV7-9 with TRBJ2-5; D ambiguous. The CDR3 spans 16 residues. The germline gives CDR1 SEHNR, CDR2 FQNEAQ (reference sequence). The ends were cut back, 2 bases at V and 5 bases at J, with 18 bases in the middle. The CDR3 bases are TGTGCCAGCAGCTTAATATCCTCACTAACGGGTGAGACCCAGTACTTC. Protein: CASSLISSLTGETQYF.

The V and J genes are TRBV5-5 and TRBJ2-5, with 7 bases matching TRBD2. This CDR3 has 16 amino acids. The J segment lost 1 base and the V segment lost 0 bases, leaving 6 bases of the junction unmatched. Germline lookup yields CDR1 SGHKS and CDR2 YYEKEE (reference sequence). The CDR3 nucleotides are TGTGCCAGCAGCTTGGTTCCGTTAGCGGGCCAAGAGACCCAGTACTTC. This sequence encodes CASSLVPLAGQETQYF.

The CDR3 DNA follows: TGTGCCAGCAGCTTAGGGCGTCTAGCGGGGGGGCGGAGCCACGAGCAGTACTTC. This codes for CASSLGRLAGGRSHEQYF. The chain has TRBV7-2 and TRBJ2-7; TRBD2 agrees at 12 bases. Germline V gene sequence: CDR1 SGHTA, CDR2 FQGNSA. The CDR3 sequence is 18 residues long. J lost 5 bases, V lost 1 base, and 12 bases had no gene match.

This chain uses TRBV2 with TRBJ1-5, with D maybe TRBD1 (5 bases). The CDR3 totals 17 residues. From germline, CDR1 is SNHLY and CDR2 FYNNEI. V lost 4 bases and J lost 3, with 19 bases in between. CDR3 in amino acids: CASSARRPRGFNQPQHF. The CDR3 DNA reads TGTGCCAGCAGTGCCAGAAGGCCCCGGGGGTTCAATCAGCCCCAGCATTTT. Full variable domain (rest looked up from reference TRBV2 and TRBJ1-5): EPEVTQTPSHQVTQMGQEVILRCVPISNHLYFYWYRQILGQKVEFLVSFYNNEISEKSEIFDDQFSVERPDGSNFTLKIRSTKLEDSAMYFCASSARRPRGFNQPQHFGDGTRLSIL.

This rearrangement joins TRBV5-6 to TRBJ2-2; maybe TRBD2 (5 bases). CDR1 and CDR2 (germline): SGHDT, YYEEEE. This CDR3 is built from 14 residues. The ends were cut back, 4 bases at V and 1 base at J, with 8 bases in the middle. CDR3 nucleotide sequence: TGTGCCAGCAGCCTGGCGGGGAACACCGGGGAGCTGTTTTTT. Translated, it gives CASSLAGNTGELFF.

The sample holds one count of this clone. The J gene is TRBJ2-2, the V gene TRBV11-2; 7 bases line up with TRBD1. CDR1 and CDR2 (germline): SGHAT, FQNNGV. V shed 4 bases, J shed 5 bases, and the junction held 7 bases outside the gene matches. The CDR3 length is 15 residues. The CDR3 region has the DNA TGTGCCAGCAGCTATACAGGGGCGCGGACCGGGGAGCTGTTTTTT. It encodes CASSYTGARTGELFF.

The chain has TRBV5-4 and TRBJ1-2, with 9 bases lining up with TRBD1. CDR1 is SGHNT, CDR2 YYREEE, per germline (reference sequence). The CDR3 contains 14 residues. V shed 4 bases and J 7 bases; nucleotides not matched to a gene: 8. CDR3 in DNA: TGTGCCAGCAGCCCGGGACAGGGATCGGCTGGCTACACCTTC. This translates into CASSPGQGSAGYTF.

The chain uses TRBV29-1 and TRBJ1-2, with 7 bases that match TRBD1. The CDR3 spans 14 residues. Germline-derived CDR1 and CDR2 are SQVTM and ANQGSEA. V dropped 4 bases and J dropped 1; count of bases not matched to a gene: 6. CDR3 residues: CSVGGRQGNYGYTF. The CDR3 DNA reads TGCAGCGTTGGAGGTCGACAGGGTAACTATGGCTACACCTTC.

This clone was observed a single time. V is TRBV7-2 and J is TRBJ1-2, with D hard to call. V lost 4 bases and J lost 1, with 10 bases in between. Germline CDR1 and CDR2: SGHTA and FQGNSA. This CDR3 is built from 14 residues. The CDR3 coding sequence is TGTGCCAGCAGCTCCCCGGGAGTTAACTATGGCTACACCTTC. It translates to CASSSPGVNYGYTF.

The V call is TRBV9, the J call TRBJ1-6; 8 positions agree with TRBD1. The CDR3 consists of 14 residues. The V segment lost 0 bases and the J segment 11 bases; nucleotides outside the gene matches: 4. CDR1 and CDR2 from the germline V gene are SGDLS and YYNGEE. CDR3 nucleotides: TGTGCCAGCAGCGTAGCAGGGGGCTTGGCACCCCTCCACTTT. Amino acid sequence: CASSVAGGLAPLHF.

The genes are TRBV6-5 and TRBJ2-3; D might be TRBD2 (5 bases). The CDR3 extends over 15 amino acids. V dropped 6 bases and J dropped 0 bases, with 13 bases sitting between them. Germline V CDR1 and CDR2: MNHEY, SVGAGI. This CDR3 reads CASRTTWTSTDTQYF. The DNA of the CDR3 is TGTGCCAGCAGGACGACTTGGACTAGCACAGATACGCAGTATTTT.